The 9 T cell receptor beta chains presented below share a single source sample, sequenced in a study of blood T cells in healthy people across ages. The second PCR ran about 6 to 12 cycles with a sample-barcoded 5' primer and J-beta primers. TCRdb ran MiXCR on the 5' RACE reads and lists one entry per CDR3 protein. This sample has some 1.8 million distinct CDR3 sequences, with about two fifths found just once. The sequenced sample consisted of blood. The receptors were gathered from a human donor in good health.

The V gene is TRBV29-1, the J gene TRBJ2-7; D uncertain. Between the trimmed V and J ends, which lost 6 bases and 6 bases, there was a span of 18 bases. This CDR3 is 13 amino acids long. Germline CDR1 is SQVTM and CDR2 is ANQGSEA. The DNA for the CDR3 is TGCAGCGTACGACCTCTCCTGGGCGGCGAGCAGTACTTC. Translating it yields CSVRPLLGGEQYF.

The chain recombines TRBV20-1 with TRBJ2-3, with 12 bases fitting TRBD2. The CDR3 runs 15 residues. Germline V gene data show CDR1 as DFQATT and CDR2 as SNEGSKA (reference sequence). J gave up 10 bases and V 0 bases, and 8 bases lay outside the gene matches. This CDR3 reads CSARDLAGGPYAQYF. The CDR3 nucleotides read TGCAGTGCTAGAGATCTAGCGGGGGGGCCATATGCGCAGTATTTT.

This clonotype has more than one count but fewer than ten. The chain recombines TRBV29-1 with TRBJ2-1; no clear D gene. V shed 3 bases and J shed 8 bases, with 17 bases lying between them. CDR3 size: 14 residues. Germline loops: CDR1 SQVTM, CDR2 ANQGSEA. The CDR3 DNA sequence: TGCAGCGTTGATTTGGGTGTTGTCGTCGATGAGCAGTTCTTC. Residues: CSVDLGVVVDEQFF.

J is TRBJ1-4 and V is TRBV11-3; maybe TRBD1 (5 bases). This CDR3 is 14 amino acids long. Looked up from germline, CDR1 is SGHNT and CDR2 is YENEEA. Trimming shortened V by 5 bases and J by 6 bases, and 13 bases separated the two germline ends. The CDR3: CASSRQLSDEKLFF. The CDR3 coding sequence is TGTGCCAGCAGCCGACAGCTCTCGGATGAAAAACTGTTTTTT.

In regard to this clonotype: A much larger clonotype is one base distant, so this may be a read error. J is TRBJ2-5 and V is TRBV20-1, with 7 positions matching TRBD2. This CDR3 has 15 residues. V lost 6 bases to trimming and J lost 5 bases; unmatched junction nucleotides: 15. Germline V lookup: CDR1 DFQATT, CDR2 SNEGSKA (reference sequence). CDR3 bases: TGCAGTGCCCCGACCCCTAGCGGCCTAGGGGAGACCCAGTACTTC. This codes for CSAPTPSGLGETQYF.

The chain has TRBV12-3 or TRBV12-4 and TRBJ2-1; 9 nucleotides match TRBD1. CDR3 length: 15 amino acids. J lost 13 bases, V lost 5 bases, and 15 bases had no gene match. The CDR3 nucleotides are TGTGCCAGCAGTCTGACAGGGGGGGTCCAAGAGACCCAGTTCTTC. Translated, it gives CASSLTGGVQETQFF.

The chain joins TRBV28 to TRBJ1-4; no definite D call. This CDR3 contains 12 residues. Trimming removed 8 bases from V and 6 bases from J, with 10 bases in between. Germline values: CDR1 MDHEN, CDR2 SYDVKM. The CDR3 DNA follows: TGTGCCAGCTCCTATTATTATGAAAAACTGTTTTTT. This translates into CASSYYYEKLFF.

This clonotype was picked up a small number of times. CDR3 sequence: CASSLAARSNEQFF. CDR3 coding DNA: TGCGCCAGCAGCTTGGCGGCTCGGAGCAATGAGCAGTTCTTC. The rearrangement links TRBV5-1 to TRBJ2-1; D remains ambiguous. V lost 0 bases to trimming and J lost 6 bases, with 10 bases between them. This CDR3 is 14 amino acids long. Germline V lookup: CDR1 SGHRS, CDR2 YFSETQ. Based on the CDR3 plus reference TRBV5-1 and TRBJ2-1, the full variable domain is KAGVTQTPRYLIKTRGQQVTLSCSPISGHRSVSWYQQTPGQGLQFLFEYFSETQRNKGNFPGRFSGRQFSNSRSEMNVSTLELGDSALYLCASSLAARSNEQFFGPGTRLTVL.

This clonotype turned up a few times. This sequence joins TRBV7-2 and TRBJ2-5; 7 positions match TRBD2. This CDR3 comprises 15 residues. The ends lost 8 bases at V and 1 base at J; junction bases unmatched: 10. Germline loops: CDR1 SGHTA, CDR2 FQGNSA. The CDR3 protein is CASRPMGGTQETQYF. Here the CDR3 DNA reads TGTGCCAGCCGGCCCATGGGGGGGACCCAAGAGACCCAGTACTTC.